The 10 T cell receptor beta chains in this list originate from one sample, sequenced in a study of OX40 agonist ivuxolimab in advanced cancers. Sequenced by immunoSEQ multiplex PCR; TCRdb stores in-frame clones only, minus some. The sample lists roughly 64,000 clones; around 90% were seen once. This specimen was CD4+ or CD8+ T cells sorted from blood, taken in a trial of the OX40 agonist ivuxolimab. These receptors all come from an adult with an advanced solid tumor such as melanoma, head and neck, liver or kidney cancer.

V and J are TRBV29-1 and TRBJ2-1, with 8 bases aligning to TRBD2. Germline values: CDR1 SQVTM, CDR2 ANQGSEA. Trimming removed 4 bases from V and 4 bases from J; junction bases left unmatched: 9. The CDR3 has 15 residues. The CDR3 spells CSVGVASGFYNEQFF. The CDR3 DNA is TGCAGCGTTGGGGTGGCTAGCGGGTTTTACAATGAGCAGTTCTTC.

This rearrangement joins TRBV9 to TRBJ2-2, with D unclear. Germline CDR1 reads SGDLS; CDR2 reads YYNGEE. CDR3 length equals 13 residues. Trimming removed 2 bases from V and 2 bases from J, with 4 bases in between. This CDR3 reads CASSVDNTGELFF. In DNA form, the CDR3 reads TGTGCCAGCAGCGTCGACAACACCGGGGAGCTGTTTTTT. Filled out from reference TRBV9 and TRBJ2-2, the complete variable domain reads DSGVTQTPKHLITATGQRVTLRCSPRSGDLSVYWYQQSLDQGLQFLIQYYNGEERAKGNILERFSAQQFPDLHSELNLSSLELGDSALYFCASSVDNTGELFFGEGSRLTVL.

The V and J genes are TRBV4-2 and TRBJ2-2, with TRBD2 matching 11 bases. The germline CDR1 and CDR2 sequences are LGHNA and YNFKEQ. V dropped 4 bases and J dropped 7; count of bases not matched to a gene: 11. The CDR3 spans 17 residues. This CDR3 reads CASSREVAGGEGGELFF. The DNA for the CDR3 is TGTGCCAGCAGCCGTGAGGTAGCGGGAGGGGAAGGCGGGGAGCTGTTTTTT.

This chain connects TRBV5-4 to TRBJ2-2; 12 bases fit TRBD2. The ends lost 3 bases at V and 8 bases at J; junction bases unmatched: 5. Germline CDR1 and CDR2: SGHNT and YYREEE (reference sequence). The CDR3 is 15 residues long. This CDR3 reads CASSSLAGGGGELFF. The CDR3 DNA sequence: TGTGCCAGCAGCTCACTAGCGGGAGGAGGTGGGGAGCTGTTTTTT.

This clone was seen a single time. The chain recombines TRBV28 with TRBJ1-1; D gene uncertain. The CDR3 has 15 residues. The V gene's germline CDR1 is MDHEN and CDR2 SYDVKM. Trimming pared 3 bases from V and 0 bases from J, leaving 11 bases between. The chain's CDR3 is CASSFQGRVNTEAFF. The DNA for the CDR3 is TGTGCCAGCAGTTTTCAAGGTCGAGTGAACACTGAAGCTTTCTTT.

This chain's CDR3 is CASSQKSSYEQYF. CDR3 sequence (DNA): TGTGCCAGTAGTCAGAAATCCTCCTACGAGCAGTACTTC. The chain employs TRBV19 and TRBJ2-7; the D is unclear. Trimming shortened V by 5 bases and J by 0 bases, and 8 bases separated the two germline ends. CDR3 length equals 13 residues. Germline values: CDR1 LNHDA, CDR2 SQIVND (reference sequence). The entire variable domain, with the rest obtained from reference TRBV19 and TRBJ2-7, is as follows: DGGITQSPKYLFRKEGQNVTLSCEQNLNHDAMYWYRQDPGQGLRLIYYSQIVNDFQKGDIAEGYSVSREKKESFPLTVTSAQKNPTAFYLCASSQKSSYEQYFGPGTRLTVT.

This chain uses TRBV19 with TRBJ2-1; D is perhaps TRBD2 (5 bases). Trimming took off 4 bases at V and 2 bases at J, with 15 bases between the two ends. This CDR3 has 16 residues. Germline loops: CDR1 LNHDA, CDR2 SQIVND (reference sequence). The CDR3 loop reads CASSTRLSAPYNEQFF. The CDR3 nucleotides read TGTGCCAGTAGTACCCGACTTAGCGCGCCCTACAATGAGCAGTTCTTC. Variable domain in full (rest from reference TRBV19 and TRBJ2-1): DGGITQSPKYLFRKEGQNVTLSCEQNLNHDAMYWYRQDPGQGLRLIYYSQIVNDFQKGDIAEGYSVSREKKESFPLTVTSAQKNPTAFYLCASSTRLSAPYNEQFFGPGTRLTVL.

The chain is built from TRBV18 and TRBJ1-2, with TRBD1 matching over 8 bases. CDR3 size: 16 residues. Germline CDR1 is KGHSH and CDR2 is LQKENI. J lost 6 bases, V lost 7 bases, and 16 bases had no gene match. The CDR3 sequence: CASFRGPDRAEHGYTF. The CDR3 bases are TGTGCCAGCTTCCGGGGGCCGGACAGGGCTGAACATGGCTACACCTTC.

J is TRBJ1-5 and V is TRBV21-1. TRBV21-1 is labeled a pseudogene. The CDR3 length is 16 residues. The CDR3 DNA sequence: TGTGCCAGCAGCAAAGACGGGGGGAAACGCAATCAGCCCCAGCATTTT. Amino acids: CASSKDGGKRNQPQHF.

This rearrangement joins TRBV6-5 to TRBJ2-7, with D perhaps matching TRBD2 (6 bases). Trimming left V 0 bases short and J 3 bases short, with 15 bases between. Per germline, CDR1 MNHEY and CDR2 SVGAGI. The CDR3 is 16 amino acids. The CDR3 reads CASSYSGRLEHYEQYF. In DNA form, the CDR3 reads TGTGCCAGCAGTTACTCGGGGCGACTAGAACACTACGAGCAGTACTTC.